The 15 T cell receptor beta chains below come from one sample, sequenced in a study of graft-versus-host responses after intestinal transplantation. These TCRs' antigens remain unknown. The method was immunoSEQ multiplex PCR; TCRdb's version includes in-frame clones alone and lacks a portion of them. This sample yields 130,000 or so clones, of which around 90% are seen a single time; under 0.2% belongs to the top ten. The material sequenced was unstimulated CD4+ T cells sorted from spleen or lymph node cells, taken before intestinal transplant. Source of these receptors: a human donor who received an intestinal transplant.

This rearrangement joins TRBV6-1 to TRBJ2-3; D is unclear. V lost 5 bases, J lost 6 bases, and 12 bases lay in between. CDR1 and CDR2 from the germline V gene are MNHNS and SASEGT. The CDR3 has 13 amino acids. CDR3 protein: CASSSLGADTQYF. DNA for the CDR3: TGTGCCAGCAGTTCCCTTGGCGCGGATACGCAGTATTTT.

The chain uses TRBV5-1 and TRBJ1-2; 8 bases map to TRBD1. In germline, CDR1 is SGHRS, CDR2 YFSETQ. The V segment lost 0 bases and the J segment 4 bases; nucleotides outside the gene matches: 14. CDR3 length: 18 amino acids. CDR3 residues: CASSLEGTGIFGGYGYTF. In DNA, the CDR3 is TGCGCCAGCAGCTTGGAGGGGACAGGCATCTTTGGAGGCTATGGCTACACCTTC.

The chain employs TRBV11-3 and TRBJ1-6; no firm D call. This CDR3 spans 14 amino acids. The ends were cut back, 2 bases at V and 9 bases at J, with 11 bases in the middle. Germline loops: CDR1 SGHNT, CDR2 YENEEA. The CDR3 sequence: CASSLSTMISPLHF. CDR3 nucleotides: TGTGCCAGCAGCTTATCGACAATGATTTCACCCCTCCACTTT.

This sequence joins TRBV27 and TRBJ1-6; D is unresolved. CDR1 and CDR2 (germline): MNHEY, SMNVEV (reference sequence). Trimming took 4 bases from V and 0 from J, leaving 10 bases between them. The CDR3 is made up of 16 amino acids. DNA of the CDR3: TGTGCCAGCAGTTCCTCACTGAGCTCCTATAATTCACCCCTCCACTTT. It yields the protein CASSSSLSSYNSPLHF.

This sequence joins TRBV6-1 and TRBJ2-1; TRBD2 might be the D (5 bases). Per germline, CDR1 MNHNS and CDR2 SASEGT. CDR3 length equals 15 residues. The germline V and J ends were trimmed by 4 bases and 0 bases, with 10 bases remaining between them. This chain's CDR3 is CASSADYPSYNEQFF. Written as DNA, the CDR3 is TGTGCCAGCAGTGCTGACTACCCCTCCTACAATGAGCAGTTCTTC.

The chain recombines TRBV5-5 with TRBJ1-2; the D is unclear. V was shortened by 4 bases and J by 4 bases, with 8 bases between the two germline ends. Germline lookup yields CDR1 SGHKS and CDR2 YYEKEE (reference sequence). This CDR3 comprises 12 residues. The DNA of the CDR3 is TGTGCCAGCAGCCCCCGCGGCTATGGCTACACCTTC. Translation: CASSPRGYGYTF.

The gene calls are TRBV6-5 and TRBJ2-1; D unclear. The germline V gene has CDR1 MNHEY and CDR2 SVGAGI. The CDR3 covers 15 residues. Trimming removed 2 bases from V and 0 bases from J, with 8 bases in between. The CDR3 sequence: CASSYGRSSYNEQFF. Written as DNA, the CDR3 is TGTGCCAGCAGTTACGGGCGCAGCTCCTACAATGAGCAGTTCTTC.

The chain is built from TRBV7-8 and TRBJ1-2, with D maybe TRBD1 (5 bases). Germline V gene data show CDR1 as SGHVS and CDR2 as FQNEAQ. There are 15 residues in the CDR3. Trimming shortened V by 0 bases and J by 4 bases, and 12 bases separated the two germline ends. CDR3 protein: CASSLARQGIYGYTF. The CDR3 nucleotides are TGTGCCAGCAGCTTAGCGCGGCAGGGTATCTATGGCTACACCTTC.

Here the CDR3 reads CASSPSPGADTQYF. In DNA, the CDR3 is TGTGCCAGCAGTCCGTCCCCAGGAGCAGATACGCAGTATTTT. The chain employs TRBV28 and TRBJ2-3, with D hard to call. V lost 5 bases and J 4 bases, leaving 13 bases between the germline ends. CDR1 MDHEN and CDR2 SYDVKM come from the germline V gene. CDR3 length: 14 amino acids.

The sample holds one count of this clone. The CDR3 loop reads CASSLGRGYGYTF. The CDR3 DNA is TGTGCCAGCAGCTTAGGGAGGGGCTATGGCTACACCTTC. V is TRBV7-2 and J is TRBJ1-2, with D possibly TRBD1 on 5 matching bases. The CDR3 totals 13 residues. V was pared by 1 base and J by 4 bases, with 7 bases between. Germline V lookup: CDR1 SGHTA, CDR2 FQGNSA. The full variable domain, rest sourced from reference TRBV7-2 and TRBJ1-2, is GAGVSQSPSNKVTEKGKDVELRCDPISGHTALYWYRQSLGQGLEFLIYFQGNSAPDKSGLPSDRFSAERTGGSVSTLTIQRTQQEDSAVYLCASSLGRGYGYTFGSGTRLTVV.

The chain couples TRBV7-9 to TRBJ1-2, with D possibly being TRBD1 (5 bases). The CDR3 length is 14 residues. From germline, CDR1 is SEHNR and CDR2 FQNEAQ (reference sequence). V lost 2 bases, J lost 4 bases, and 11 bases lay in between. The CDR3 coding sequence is TGTGCCAGCAGCTTATTTGGGGGACGCTATGGCTACACCTTC. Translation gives CASSLFGGRYGYTF.

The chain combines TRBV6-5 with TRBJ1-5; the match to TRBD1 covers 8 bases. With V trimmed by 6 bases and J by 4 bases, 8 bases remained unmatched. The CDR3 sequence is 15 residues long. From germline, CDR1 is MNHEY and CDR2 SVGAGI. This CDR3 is CASRPGTGPNQPQHF. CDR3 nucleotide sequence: TGTGCCAGCAGACCGGGGACAGGCCCTAATCAGCCCCAGCATTTT.

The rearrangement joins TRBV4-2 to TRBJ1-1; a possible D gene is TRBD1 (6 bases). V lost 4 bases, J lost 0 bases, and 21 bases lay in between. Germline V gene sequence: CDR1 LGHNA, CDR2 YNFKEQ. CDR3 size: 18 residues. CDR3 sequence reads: CASSLDRGNSLMNTEAFF. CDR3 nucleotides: TGTGCCAGCAGCCTCGATAGGGGGAACAGCCTCATGAACACTGAAGCTTTCTTT.

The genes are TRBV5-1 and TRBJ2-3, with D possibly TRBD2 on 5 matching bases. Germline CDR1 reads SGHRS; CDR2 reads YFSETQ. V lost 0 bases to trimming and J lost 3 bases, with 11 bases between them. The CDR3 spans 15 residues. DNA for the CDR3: TGCGCCAGCAGCTTGGAGGACTTGCGGACAGATACGCAGTATTTT. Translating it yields CASSLEDLRTDTQYF.

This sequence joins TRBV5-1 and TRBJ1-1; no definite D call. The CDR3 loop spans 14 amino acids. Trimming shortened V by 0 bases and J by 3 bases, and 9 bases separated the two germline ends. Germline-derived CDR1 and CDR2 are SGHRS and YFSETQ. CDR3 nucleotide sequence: TGCGCCAGCAGCTTGGTCGGTTGGGACACTGAAGCTTTCTTT. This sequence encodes CASSLVGWDTEAFF.